One sample yielded the 2 T cell receptor beta chains listed below, sequenced in a study of cytomegalovirus exposure and HLA in healthy donors. The PCR used 60 Vbeta and 13 Jbeta primers. Clones were read by immunoSEQ multiplex PCR, and TCRdb kept only the in-frame ones, dropping some. The data show some 140,000 clones, around 80% seen once. The sequenced material came from PBMCs. The receptor source for this set is a woman in her forties in good health and CMV-seropositive.

This chain uses TRBV9 with TRBJ2-2; TRBD2 agrees at 11 bases. The germline gives CDR1 SGDLS, CDR2 YYNGEE. There are 18 residues in the CDR3. Trimming cost V 1 base and J 5 bases; bases outside gene matches: 10. The CDR3 reads CASSVSLSGRVWTGELFF. The DNA of the CDR3 is TGTGCCAGCAGCGTATCCCTTAGCGGGAGGGTATGGACCGGGGAGCTGTTTTTT.

This chain joins TRBV11-2 and TRBJ2-1; D is unresolved. The CDR3 contains 15 residues. Germline V gene data show CDR1 as SGHAT and CDR2 as FQNNGV. V was trimmed by 6 bases and J by 10 bases, leaving 22 bases between them. CDR3 region: CASSYIPPLIIEQFF. In nucleotides, the CDR3 is TGTGCCAGCAGTTATATACCCCCCCTAATCATAGAGCAGTTCTTC.